The rows below give T cell receptor beta chains drawn from one sample of a study of blood T cell repertoires in COVID-19. Only in-frame clones appear in the TCRdb table, and some are missing; sequencing was by immunoSEQ multiplex PCR. The sample holds around 260,000 clones, just over 85% seen once. Input material: peripheral blood. Every receptor here comes from a woman aged 30 to 39 with active or convalescent COVID-19. The conserved cysteine and the conserved F or W are not part of the CDR3 here. D genes are given only for firm matches.

V gene	J gene	D gene	CDR3 protein
TRBV5-1	TRBJ1-2	NA	ASSFSSDNYGYT
TRBV7-9	TRBJ1-2	NA	ASSFSVPEHGYT
TRBV3-1/TRBV3-2	TRBJ2-2	NA	ASSRTAGELF
TRBV28	TRBJ2-1	NA	ASASVYSGNEQF
TRBV19	TRBJ1-2	TRBD1	ASETGGSGYT
TRBV10-3	TRBJ1-4	TRBD1	AISGDRAGEKLF
TRBV7-8	TRBJ2-2	TRBD1	ASSAGTGSTGELF
TRBV24-1	TRBJ2-3	NA	ATSDTTLGGAQDTQY
TRBV4-3	TRBJ1-6	NA	ASSQTQNSPLH
TRBV7-3	TRBJ2-5	TRBD2	ASSLYGAGVGETQY
TRBV7-9	TRBJ1-6	NA	ASSAAGGSPLH
TRBV15	TRBJ1-1	TRBD1	ATTVRGLYTEAF
TRBV7-2	TRBJ2-1	NA	ASSLRDSYQDNEQF
TRBV19	TRBJ2-3	TRBD1	ASSRQGDTQY
TRBV19	TRBJ1-5	NA	ASSIGGAGDQPQH
TRBV28	TRBJ1-5	TRBD1	ASSLPPGQGHQPQH
TRBV9	TRBJ1-1	NA	ASSPYTGNTEAF
TRBV5-1	TRBJ1-2	NA	ASSVTETPGYGYT
TRBV5-1	TRBJ2-1	TRBD2	ASSRSGGSYNEQF
TRBV7-9	TRBJ1-2	NA	ASSHLPGGENYGYT
TRBV5-1	TRBJ1-6	NA	ASADSSYNSPLH
TRBV5-4	TRBJ2-7	NA	ASSSGREQY
TRBV5-6	TRBJ1-2	NA	ASSLAGALSNYGYT
TRBV4-1	TRBJ1-4	TRBD1	ASSQDRGTTNEKLF
TRBV6-5	TRBJ2-3	NA	ASRTGVTDTQY
TRBV5-1	TRBJ1-4	TRBD1	ASSYSRGVQEKLF
TRBV9	TRBJ2-3	TRBD1	ASRPTGDNTDTQY